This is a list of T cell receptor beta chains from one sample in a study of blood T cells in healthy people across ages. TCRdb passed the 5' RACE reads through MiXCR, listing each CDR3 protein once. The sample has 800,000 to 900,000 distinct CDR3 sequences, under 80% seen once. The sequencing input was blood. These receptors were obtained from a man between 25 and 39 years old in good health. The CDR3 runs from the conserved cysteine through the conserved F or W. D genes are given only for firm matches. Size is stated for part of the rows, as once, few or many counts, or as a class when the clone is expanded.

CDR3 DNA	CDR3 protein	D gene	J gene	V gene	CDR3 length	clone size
TGTGCCAGCAGCGAGAGTGGCGGGTCTAGCGGACAAGAGACCCAGTACTTC	CASSESGGSSGQETQYF	TRBD2	TRBJ2-5	TRBV9	17	-
TGCGCCAGCAGCTTGGGACTAGCGGGGGGGATCACAGATACGCAGTATTTT	CASSLGLAGGITDTQYF	TRBD2	TRBJ2-3	TRBV5-1	17	-
TGCAGTGCTAGAGTTTTGACTGGGGGGGCCTGGGAGACCCAGTACTTC	CSARVLTGGAWETQYF	-	TRBJ2-5	TRBV20-1	16	-
TGTGCCAGCAGCCTAGGACTAGCGGGGATCCAAGGGACCCAGTACTTC	CASSLGLAGIQGTQYF	TRBD2	TRBJ2-5	TRBV3-1	16	-
TGCGCCAGCAGCCCAGGGACTCTCCAGAGGGGTTACAATGAGCAGTTCTTC	CASSPGTLQRGYNEQFF	-	TRBJ2-1	TRBV5-1	17	-
TGTGCCAGCAGACGGACTAGCGGGGGGGCGGCAGATACGCAGTATTTT	CASRRTSGGAADTQYF	TRBD2	TRBJ2-3	TRBV12-3/TRBV12-4	16	few
TGTGCCATCAGTGAGCCCGGGACAGCTCGTTACGAGCAGTACTTC	CAISEPGTARYEQYF	TRBD1	TRBJ2-7	TRBV10-3	15	-
TGTGCCACCAGTGATACACCGGGCCTAGAGGAGGAGACCCAGTACTTC	CATSDTPGLEEETQYF	-	TRBJ2-5	TRBV24-1	16	-
TGTGCCAGCAGTTTAACGGCCCATAGCAATCAGCCCCAGCATTTT	CASSLTAHSNQPQHF	-	TRBJ1-5	TRBV12-3/TRBV12-4	15	-
TGTGCCAGCAGATTGGATCGAAGCTCATACAATGAGCAGTTCTTC	CASRLDRSSYNEQFF	-	TRBJ2-1	TRBV7-9	15	-
TGCAGCGTTGACGCAATAAGCACAGATACGCAGTATTTT	CSVDAISTDTQYF	-	TRBJ2-3	TRBV29-1	13	-
TGCAGCGTTGAAGAGCGGGACAGGGTTGGGGAGACCCAGTACTTC	CSVEERDRVGETQYF	TRBD1	TRBJ2-5	TRBV29-1	15	-
TGCAGTGCTGACCGGGACAGCTCCTACAATGAGCAGTTCTTC	CSADRDSSYNEQFF	TRBD1	TRBJ2-1	TRBV20-1	14	-
TGTGCCAGCAGGCCTGGCGGGGCCTTATACAATGAGCAGTTCTTC	CASRPGGALYNEQFF	-	TRBJ2-1	TRBV7-9	15	-
TGCGCCAGCAGCCACGTACCGGGACAGGGTTCTGGGGCCAACGTCCTGACTTTC	CASSHVPGQGSGANVLTF	TRBD1	TRBJ2-6	TRBV4-3	18	-
TGCGCCAGCAGCCAGGGACTAGCGGGGGGCAGGGTTGAGACCCAGTACTTC	CASSQGLAGGRVETQYF	TRBD2	TRBJ2-5	TRBV4-3	17	-
TGTGCCATCAGTGAGCCAACAGGCACGGGCCGTGCGGAGCAGTTCTTC	CAISEPTGTGRAEQFF	-	TRBJ2-1	TRBV10-3	16	-
TGTGCCAGCAGTTCTAGAGACCGAACAGATACGCGGTATTTT	CASSSRDRTDTRYF	-	TRBJ2-3	TRBV11-2	14	-
TGCGCCAGCAGCTTGGCCCAGACTGATGAAAAACTGTTTTTT	CASSLAQTDEKLFF	-	TRBJ1-4	TRBV5-1	14	-
TGTGCCAGCAGTCCGGACGGGTACAATGAGCAGTACTTC	CASSPDGYNEQYF	-	TRBJ2-7	TRBV2	13	-
TGTGCCAGCAGTTTCTTGGCAGGGGGGAACAATGAACAGTTCTTC	CASSFLAGGNNEQFF	-	TRBJ2-1	TRBV12-3/TRBV12-4	15	-
TGTGCCACCAGTGATTTGGGCGGGGGTACAGATACGCAGTATTTT	CATSDLGGGTDTQYF	TRBD2	TRBJ2-3	TRBV24-1	15	-
TGTGCCAGCAGTCACGACCCTTGGGACAGCTCCTACGAGCAGTACTTC	CASSHDPWDSSYEQYF	TRBD1	TRBJ2-7	TRBV6-2/TRBV6-3	16	-
TGTGCCAGCAGCCTCGGACAGGGGGCCTACGGGCAGTACTTC	CASSLGQGAYGQYF	TRBD1	TRBJ2-7	TRBV7-8	14	-
TGCAGCGTTGAAGATCAAGGGACCGAGCAGTACTTC	CSVEDQGTEQYF	-	TRBJ2-7	TRBV29-1	12	-
TGTGCCAGCACCCTAAGCGGAACCTCCTACAATGAGCAGTTCTTC	CASTLSGTSYNEQFF	-	TRBJ2-1	TRBV2	15	-
TGCAGTGCTAGAGAAGGACAGGGGACCACTGAAGCTTTCTTT	CSAREGQGTTEAFF	TRBD1	TRBJ1-1	TRBV20-1	14	-
TGTGCCAGCAGCTTTACCCTACTGGAGACCCAGTACTTC	CASSFTLLETQYF	-	TRBJ2-5	TRBV7-7	13	-
TGTGCCAGCAGTTACTCAAGAGGGCACGGCTACACCTTC	CASSYSRGHGYTF	-	TRBJ1-2	TRBV6-5	13	few
TGTGCCAGCGGAGGACAGTTGAACACTGAAGCTTTCTTT	CASGGQLNTEAFF	-	TRBJ1-1	TRBV25-1	13	-
TGTGCCAGCAGTCTCTATGGGGGGACCCAGTACTTC	CASSLYGGTQYF	-	TRBJ2-5	TRBV27	12	-
TGCGCCAGCAGCCAAGATTTGAGGGGCGCTGGGGCCAACGTCCTGACTTTC	CASSQDLRGAGANVLTF	-	TRBJ2-6	TRBV4-3	17	-
TGTGCCAGCAGTTTACCACCGGGGGGGGCTTACAATGAGCAGTTCTTC	CASSLPPGGAYNEQFF	TRBD2	TRBJ2-1	TRBV12-3/TRBV12-4	16	-
TGCGCCAGCAGCCAGGACTATACTAGCGGGGGGGCAGATACGCAGTATTTT	CASSQDYTSGGADTQYF	TRBD2	TRBJ2-3	TRBV4-3	17	few
TGTGCCAGCAGTTACGTACCCCCTTATAATTCAGGGGCGCGGGATAATTCACCCCTCCACTTT	CASSYVPPYNSGARDNSPLHF	-	TRBJ1-6	TRBV6-5	21	-
TGTGCCAGCACCTCCTCCCACTGTGGGCAGTTCTTC	CASTSSHCGQFF	-	TRBJ2-1	TRBV2	12	-